This entry lists 19 T cell receptor beta chains sequenced from one sample in a study of OX40 agonist ivuxolimab in advanced cancers. Profiled with immunoSEQ multiplex PCR; TCRdb holds only in-frame clones, not every one. The sample yields around 100,000 clones, 91% seen once. Sequencing used CD4+ or CD8+ T cells sorted from blood, obtained in a trial of the OX40 agonist ivuxolimab. These receptor sequences come from an adult with an advanced solid tumor such as melanoma, head and neck, liver or kidney cancer.

This clone is a singleton in its sample. The chain joins TRBV6-1 to TRBJ1-4, with D perhaps TRBD1 (6 bases). The length of the CDR3 is 16 residues. CDR1 and CDR2 from the germline V gene are MNHNS and SASEGT. V lost 1 base and J lost 6, with 15 bases in between. CDR3 bases: TGTGCCAGCAGTGAAGAGGGGGGCGGACTTTATGAAAAACTGTTTTTT. Translation: CASSEEGGGLYEKLFF.

The chain recombines TRBV5-4 with TRBJ2-2, with no clear D. The CDR3 loop spans 15 amino acids. Germline CDR1 is SGHNT and CDR2 is YYREEE (reference sequence). Trimming took 0 bases from V and 5 from J, leaving 11 bases between them. The CDR3 reads CASSLGPMGTGELFF. The DNA of the CDR3 is TGTGCCAGCAGCTTGGGACCTATGGGGACCGGGGAGCTGTTTTTT.

The CDR3 is CASSLLGAPGETQYF. Written as DNA, the CDR3 is TGTGCCAGCAGCTTACTGGGGGCGCCCGGAGAGACCCAGTACTTC. The V gene is TRBV7-2, the J gene TRBJ2-5, with a tentative D call TRBD1 (6 bases). Germline CDR1 is SGHTA and CDR2 is FQGNSA. V lost 2 bases to trimming and J lost 4 bases, with 14 bases between them. CDR3 length: 15 amino acids.

The chain combines TRBV11-3 with TRBJ2-3, with D unresolved. This CDR3 has 13 amino acids. V shed 11 bases and J shed 0 bases, with 12 bases lying between them. Germline lookup yields CDR1 SGHNT and CDR2 YENEEA. CDR3 amino acids: CAGSRTSTDTQYF. The CDR3 DNA reads as TGTGCCGGATCTAGAACTAGCACAGATACGCAGTATTTT. Full variable domain (remainder filled in from reference TRBV11-3 and TRBJ2-3): EAGVVQSPRYKIIEKKQPVAFWCNPISGHNTLYWYLQNLGQGPELLIRYENEEAVDDSQLPKDRFSAERLKGVDSTLKIQPAELGDSAVYLCAGSRTSTDTQYFGPGTRLTVL.

The chain uses TRBV5-1 and TRBJ2-3; the match to TRBD2 covers 7 bases. V lost 4 bases to trimming and J lost 0 bases; unmatched junction nucleotides: 2. CDR3 length equals 14 residues. Germline values: CDR1 SGHRS, CDR2 YFSETQ. The CDR3: CASSGGDSTDTQYF. CDR3 nucleotides: TGCGCCAGCAGCGGGGGGGACAGCACAGATACGCAGTATTTT.

The chain links TRBV7-8 to TRBJ2-1, with a weak D call TRBD2 (5 bases). The CDR3 loop spans 17 amino acids. V dropped 6 bases and J dropped 0 bases, with 18 bases sitting between them. Germline CDR1 SGHVS, CDR2 FQNEAQ. CDR3 sequence: CASSQFGGPSSYNEQFF. CDR3 bases: TGTGCCAGCAGTCAATTCGGAGGCCCGAGCTCCTACAATGAGCAGTTCTTC.

The CDR3 sequence is CASSITVRRPQETQYF. CDR3 nucleotides: TGCGCCAGCAGCATCACGGTCAGGAGACCTCAAGAGACCCAGTACTTC. This chain links TRBV5-1 with TRBJ2-5; no clear D. CDR1 is SGHRS, CDR2 YFSETQ, per germline. Trimming removed 4 bases from V and 2 bases from J, with 18 bases in between. The CDR3 runs 16 residues.

The chain combines TRBV19 with TRBJ1-5; 10 positions match TRBD1. Losses at the gene ends were 3 bases for V and 2 bases for J; bases not matched to a gene: 7. The CDR3 length is 17 residues. CDR1 is LNHDA, CDR2 SQIVND, per germline (reference sequence). The CDR3 nucleotides are TGTGCCAGTAGTATCAAGCGGACAGGGGGAGGCAATCAGCCCCAGCATTTT. This sequence encodes CASSIKRTGGGNQPQHF.

This chain links TRBV9 with TRBJ1-1; the match to TRBD1 covers 7 bases. Germline lookup yields CDR1 SGDLS and CDR2 YYNGEE. After removal of 4 bases from V and 1 base from J, the junction contained 7 bases not matched to a gene. The CDR3 runs 15 residues. The CDR3 coding sequence is TGTGCCAGCAGCCCCCGGACAGGTCCGAACACTGAAGCTTTCTTT. It specifies CASSPRTGPNTEAFF.

J is TRBJ2-3 and V is TRBV28; possibly TRBD2 for D (6 bases). CDR1 MDHEN and CDR2 SYDVKM come from the germline V gene. V shed 1 base and J shed 0 bases, with 23 bases lying between them. CDR3 length equals 20 residues. The CDR3 coding sequence is TGTGCCAGCAGTTTATCATTCCCGAGGCAAGGGACTGTGAGCACAGATACGCAGTATTTT. It is translated as CASSLSFPRQGTVSTDTQYF. Drawing the rest from reference TRBV28 and TRBJ2-3, the complete variable domain is DVKVTQSSRYLVKRTGEKVFLECVQDMDHENMFWYRQDPGLGLRLIYFSYDVKMKEKGDIPEGYSVSREKKERFSLILESASTNQTSMYLCASSLSFPRQGTVSTDTQYFGPGTRLTVL.

This clone is a singleton in its sample. J is TRBJ2-7 and V is TRBV6-6; 8 positions match TRBD1. CDR1 MNHNY and CDR2 SVGAGI come from the germline V gene (reference sequence). The CDR3 runs 15 residues. V was pared by 2 bases and J by 2 bases, with 5 bases of the junction left unmatched. The CDR3 DNA sequence: TGTGCCAGCAGTTACGCCAGGACAGGGACCTACGAGCAGTACTTC. Protein: CASSYARTGTYEQYF.

CDR3 in amino acids: CASSLRGQDYEQYF. CDR3 coding DNA: TGTGCCAGCAGTTTACGCGGACAGGACTACGAGCAGTACTTC. This chain joins TRBV27 and TRBJ2-7; 7 positions agree with TRBD1. Germline-derived CDR1 and CDR2 are MNHEY and SMNVEV (reference sequence). CDR3 length: 14 residues. J was trimmed by 3 bases and V by 2 bases; bases with no gene match: 4.

This chain connects TRBV2 to TRBJ1-1; D is ambiguous. The CDR3 length is 13 residues. Germline assignment: CDR1 SNHLY and CDR2 FYNNEI. V dropped 6 bases and J dropped 5 bases, with 13 bases sitting between them. CDR3 nucleotides: TGTGCCAGCAGGGTAGGAGTAAGGACTGAAGCTTTCTTT. It yields the protein CASRVGVRTEAFF.

The chain uses TRBV6-6 and TRBJ1-5, with D uncertain. Germline V CDR1 and CDR2: MNHNY, SVGAGI (reference sequence). The CDR3 is 13 amino acids. Trimming took 4 bases from V and 5 from J, leaving 9 bases between them. The CDR3 DNA reads TGTGCCAGCAGTTTCGCGGAGGATCAGCCCCAGCATTTT. Translation: CASSFAEDQPQHF.

This chain connects TRBV2 to TRBJ1-5; maybe TRBD1 (6 bases). Trimming took off 6 bases at V and 6 bases at J, with 15 bases between the two ends. CDR1 SNHLY and CDR2 FYNNEI come from the germline V gene. CDR3 size: 14 residues. The CDR3 DNA follows: TGTGCCAGCAGATACACAGGGATCGGTCAGCCCCAGCATTTT. It codes for CASRYTGIGQPQHF.

V usage is TRBV7-9 and J usage is TRBJ2-1, with TRBD1 matching 7 bases. J gave up 6 bases and V 1 base, and 3 bases lay outside the gene matches. The CDR3 is made up of 14 amino acids. Germline V gene lookup returns CDR1 SEHNR and CDR2 FQNEAQ (reference sequence). The CDR3 here is CASSLETGLNEQFF. CDR3 bases: TGTGCCAGCAGCTTAGAGACAGGGCTCAATGAGCAGTTCTTC.

This chain links TRBV27 with TRBJ2-2, with 12 bases that match TRBD2. The trim removed 1 base at V and 4 bases at J, leaving 7 bases unmatched. The CDR3 has 18 amino acids. Germline V gene data show CDR1 as MNHEY and CDR2 as SMNVEV (reference sequence). In DNA, the CDR3 is TGTGCCAGCAGTTTATTACTAGCGGGAGGCCTTGCCACCGGGGAGCTGTTTTTT. Protein: CASSLLLAGGLATGELFF.

This chain links TRBV5-4 with TRBJ2-3; no firm D call. The germline V and J ends were trimmed by 2 bases and 0 bases, with 7 bases remaining between them. There are 14 residues in the CDR3. Per germline, CDR1 SGHNT and CDR2 YYREEE (reference sequence). Here the CDR3 DNA reads TGTGCCAGCAGCTTAAGCTTAAGCACAGATACGCAGTATTTT. It encodes CASSLSLSTDTQYF.

The chain recombines TRBV14 with TRBJ2-6; D unclear. CDR3 size: 14 residues. Germline CDR1 reads SGHDN; CDR2 reads FVKESK. Deletions cut 1 base from V and 3 bases from J, with 4 bases between. The CDR3 is CASSQAGGANVLTF. The DNA for the CDR3 is TGTGCCAGCAGCCAAGCGGGTGGGGCCAACGTCCTGACTTTC.